This T cell receptor beta chain originates from a study of T-cell memory formation after mild COVID-19. Study-level points and caveats: The study found balanced CD4/CD8 in clones contracting day 15 to 85 and a CD4+ lean in later expanders.

In regard to this clonotype: The antigen is unknown.

A single record per CDR3 protein comes from TCRdb applying MiXCR to the 5' RACE reads. The table includes roughly 130,000 distinct CDR3 sequences, around 6.3% detected once. The CDR3 runs to 17 residues. The trim removed 3 bases at V and 5 bases at J, leaving 9 bases unmatched. The germline CDR1 and CDR2 sequences are DFQATT and SNEGSKA (reference sequence). The sample comprised PBMCs or a T cell subset sorted from them (not recorded which). This sequence originates from an adult woman who had mild COVID-19 (a few samples of this study predate the infection). Cell type and time point are not known. V gene TRBV20-1 combines with J gene TRBJ2-2; 13 bases agree with TRBD2. The CDR3: CSASPGLAGVGTGELFF. In nucleotides, the CDR3 is TGCAGTGCTAGCCCCGGACTAGCGGGAGTAGGGACCGGGGAGCTGTTTTTT.